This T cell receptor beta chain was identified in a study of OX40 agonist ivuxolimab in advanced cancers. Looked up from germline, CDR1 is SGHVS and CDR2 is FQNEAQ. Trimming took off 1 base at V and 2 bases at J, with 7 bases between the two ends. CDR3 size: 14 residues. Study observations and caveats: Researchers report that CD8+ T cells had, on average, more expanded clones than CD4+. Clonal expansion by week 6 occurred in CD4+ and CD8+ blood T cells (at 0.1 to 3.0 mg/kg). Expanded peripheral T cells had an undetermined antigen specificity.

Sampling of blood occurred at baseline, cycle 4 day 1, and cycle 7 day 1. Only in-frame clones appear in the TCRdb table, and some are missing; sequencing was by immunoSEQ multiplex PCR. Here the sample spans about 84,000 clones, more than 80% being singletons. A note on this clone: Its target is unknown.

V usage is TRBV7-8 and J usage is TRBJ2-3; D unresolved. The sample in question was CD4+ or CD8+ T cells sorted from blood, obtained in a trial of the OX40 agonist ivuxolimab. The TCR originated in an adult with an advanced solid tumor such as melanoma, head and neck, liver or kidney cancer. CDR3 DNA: TGTGCCAGCAGCTTAGGGTCCGCCACAGATACGCAGTATTTT. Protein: CASSLGSATDTQYF.